The source of this TCR beta chain is a study of blood T cell repertoires in COVID-19. The wider study: Samples taken during acute and convalescent COVID-19 were collected in the United States, Italy and Spain. In each case, the material was cDNA or gDNA derived from T cells, B-cell-depleted T cells, or PBMCs.

Clones were read by immunoSEQ multiplex PCR, and TCRdb kept only the in-frame ones, dropping some. The top ten clones hold just under 9.5% of a sample with fewer than 350,000 clones, approximately 88% of them seen once. CDR1 and CDR2 from the germline V gene are MNHEY and SVGAGI. The CDR3 consists of 16 residues. The V end lost 0 bases, the J end lost 7 bases, and 13 bases lay between the germline ends. This TCR came from a man aged 18 to 30 with active or convalescent COVID-19. What was sequenced was peripheral blood. V gene TRBV6-5 combines with J gene TRBJ1-6; D is perhaps TRBD1 (6 bases). The DNA for the CDR3 is TGTGCCAGCAGTTACTCTCGGCCAGGGGAAAATTCACCCCTCCACTTT. The encoded protein is CASSYSRPGENSPLHF.